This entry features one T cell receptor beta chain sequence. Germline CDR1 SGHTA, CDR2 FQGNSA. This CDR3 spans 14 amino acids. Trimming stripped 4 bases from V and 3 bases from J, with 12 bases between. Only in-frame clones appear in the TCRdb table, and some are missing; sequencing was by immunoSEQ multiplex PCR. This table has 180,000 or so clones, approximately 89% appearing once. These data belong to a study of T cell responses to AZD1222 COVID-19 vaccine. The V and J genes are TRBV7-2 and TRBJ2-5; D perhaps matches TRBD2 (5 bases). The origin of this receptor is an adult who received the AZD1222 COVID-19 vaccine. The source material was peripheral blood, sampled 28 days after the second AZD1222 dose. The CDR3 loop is CASSWTGKEETQYF. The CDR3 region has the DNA TGTGCCAGCAGCTGGACCGGGAAAGAAGAGACCCAGTACTTC.